The 9 T cell receptor beta chains reported below all come from one sample, sequenced in a study of OX40 agonist ivuxolimab in advanced cancers. This table comes from immunoSEQ multiplex PCR, and its TCRdb copy is limited to in-frame clones, with some not included. The repertoire consists of 65,000 to 80,000 clones, with roughly nine tenths occurring once and the leading ten covering 0.7% to 0.9%. The starting material was CD4+ or CD8+ T cells sorted from blood, obtained in a trial of the OX40 agonist ivuxolimab. All receptors come from an adult with an advanced solid tumor such as melanoma, head and neck, liver or kidney cancer.

The chain recombines TRBV7-2 with TRBJ2-7; 7 positions match TRBD1. Germline V lookup: CDR1 SGHTA, CDR2 FQGNSA. This CDR3 region has 15 residues. Losses at the gene ends were 4 bases for V and 2 bases for J; bases not matched to a gene: 8. The CDR3 DNA is TGTGCCAGCAGCTCCAACTGGGACAGCGCCTACGAGCAGTACTTC. As protein: CASSSNWDSAYEQYF.

This clone has just one count. V gene TRBV19 combines with J gene TRBJ1-4; possibly TRBD1 for D (5 bases). Deletions cut 3 bases from V and 8 bases from J, with 13 bases between. Germline CDR1 LNHDA, CDR2 SQIVND (reference sequence). CDR3 length: 14 amino acids. CDR3 loop: CASSIRGMREKLFF. The CDR3 coding sequence is TGTGCCAGTAGTATCCGGGGGATGAGGGAAAAACTGTTTTTT.

The gene calls are TRBV28 and TRBJ1-5; D is unclear. Germline loops: CDR1 MDHEN, CDR2 SYDVKM. V lost 2 bases and J lost 10, with 18 bases in between. CDR3 length: 15 amino acids. The CDR3 sequence is CASSLDPGGFGPQHF. The CDR3 DNA sequence: TGTGCCAGCAGTTTAGATCCTGGCGGGTTCGGACCCCAGCATTTT. Based on the CDR3 plus reference TRBV28 and TRBJ1-5, the full variable domain is DVKVTQSSRYLVKRTGEKVFLECVQDMDHENMFWYRQDPGLGLRLIYFSYDVKMKEKGDIPEGYSVSREKKERFSLILESASTNQTSMYLCASSLDPGGFGPQHFGDGTRLSIL.

This clone came up a few times. The V gene is TRBV6-1, the J gene TRBJ2-7; 8 nucleotides agree with TRBD1. The CDR3 runs to 14 residues. Germline loops: CDR1 MNHNS, CDR2 SASEGT. Unmatched junction bases numbered 3, after V lost 2 bases and J lost 3 bases. Here the CDR3 reads CASSEPRGRYEQYF. For the CDR3, the DNA is TGTGCCAGCAGTGAACCCAGGGGGCGCTACGAGCAGTACTTC.

V and J are TRBV5-1 and TRBJ1-6; TRBD1 matches at 7 bases. The germline gives CDR1 SGHRS, CDR2 YFSETQ. CDR3 size: 15 residues. Trimming at V came to 6 bases and at J to 10 bases, leaving 13 bases not matched to a gene. CDR3 nucleotides: TGCGCCAGCACCCCCGCCGGGACAGAGGGATCACCCCTCCACTTT. It encodes CASTPAGTEGSPLHF.

The gene calls are TRBV5-4 and TRBJ1-1, with a weak D call TRBD1 (6 bases). This CDR3 is built from 13 residues. Germline V lookup: CDR1 SGHNT, CDR2 YYREEE (reference sequence). Deletions cut 4 bases from V and 1 base from J, with 8 bases between. CDR3 nucleotide sequence: TGTGCCAGCAGCCAGGACAGGAACACTGAAGCTTTCTTT. It specifies CASSQDRNTEAFF.

The chain links TRBV2 to TRBJ2-7; a possible D gene is TRBD1 (5 bases). V dropped 1 base and J dropped 1 base, with 11 bases sitting between them. The CDR3 covers 15 residues. Germline V gene data show CDR1 as SNHLY and CDR2 as FYNNEI. The DNA of the CDR3 is TGTGCCAGCAGTGAAGAGGGTCAGGGTTCCTACGAGCAGTACTTC. Translated, it gives CASSEEGQGSYEQYF.

The chain couples TRBV18 to TRBJ2-1; the D gene is possibly TRBD2 (5 bases). V was pared by 0 bases and J by 1 base, with 10 bases between. Looked up from germline, CDR1 is KGHSH and CDR2 is LQKENI. CDR3 size: 16 residues. The DNA of the CDR3 is TGTGCCAGCTCACCACCTAGCCAGCGGTCCTACAATGAGCAGTTCTTC. Translating gives CASSPPSQRSYNEQFF. Supplemented by reference TRBV18 and TRBJ2-1, the full variable domain reads NAGVMQNPRHLVRRRGQEARLRCSPMKGHSHVYWYRQLPEEGLKFMVYLQKENIIDESGMPKERFSAEFPKEGPSILRIQQVVRGDSAAYFCASSPPSQRSYNEQFFGPGTRLTVL.

This CDR3 reads CASSRGADNEQFF. CDR3 in DNA: TGCGCCAGCAGCCGAGGCGCAGACAATGAGCAGTTCTTC. This chain joins TRBV5-1 and TRBJ2-1; D uncertain. Germline CDR1 is SGHRS and CDR2 is YFSETQ. The CDR3 is made up of 13 amino acids. With 4 bases removed from V and 5 bases from J, the gap between germline ends came to 10 bases. The whole variable domain, remainder taken from reference TRBV5-1 and TRBJ2-1, is KAGVTQTPRYLIKTRGQQVTLSCSPISGHRSVSWYQQTPGQGLQFLFEYFSETQRNKGNFPGRFSGRQFSNSRSEMNVSTLELGDSALYLCASSRGADNEQFFGPGTRLTVL.